This T cell receptor (beta chain) comes out of a study of blood T cells in healthy people across ages. A second PCR of roughly 7 to 11 cycles used a sample-barcoded 5' primer and a J-beta primer mix. TCRdb reprocessed the 5' RACE reads via MiXCR and lists one record per CDR3 protein. This sample has some 1.8 million distinct CDR3 sequences, with 30% to 40% found just once. This clonotype originated in a human donor in good health. Sequenced material: blood.

The DNA of the CDR3 is TGTGCCAGCAGCTTAAAAGGGGGGCAGGATAATTCACCCCTCCACTTT. This sequence encodes CASSLKGGQDNSPLHF. The chain couples TRBV7-3 to TRBJ1-6; the D gene is possibly TRBD1 (6 bases). Germline V gene sequence: CDR1 SGHTA, CDR2 FQGTGA. The CDR3 extends over 16 amino acids. V was shortened by 1 base and J by 5 bases, with 12 bases between the two germline ends.